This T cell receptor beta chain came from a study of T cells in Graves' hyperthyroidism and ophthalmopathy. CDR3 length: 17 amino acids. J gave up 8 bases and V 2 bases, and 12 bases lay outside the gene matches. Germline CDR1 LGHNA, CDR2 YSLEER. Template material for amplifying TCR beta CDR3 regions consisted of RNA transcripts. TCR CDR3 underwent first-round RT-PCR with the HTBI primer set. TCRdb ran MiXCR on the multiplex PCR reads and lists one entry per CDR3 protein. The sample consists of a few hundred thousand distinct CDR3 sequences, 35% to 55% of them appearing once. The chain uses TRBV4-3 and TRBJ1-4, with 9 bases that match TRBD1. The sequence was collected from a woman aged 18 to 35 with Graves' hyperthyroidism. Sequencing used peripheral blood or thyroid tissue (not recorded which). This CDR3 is CASSQRPDRGLGEKLFF. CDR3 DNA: TGCGCCAGCAGCCAACGACCGGACAGGGGACTTGGAGAAAAACTGTTTTTT.